Following are 20 T cell receptor beta chains from one sample sequenced in a study of blood T cell repertoires in COVID-19 (dated by TCRdb to between 2020 and 2021). Libraries were constructed by the immunoSEQ multiplex PCR assay. Imported from immuneACCESS, the table was reduced by TCRdb to in-frame sequences with V and J called. These copies leave out some clones; in studies compared against another copy, an unresolved V gene accounts for under half, and the cause of the remainder is not known. For this sample the table gives around 270,000 clones, of which 85% to 90% were detected only once. In total, the top ten clones hold roughly 5.1% of the sample. The sample taken for sequencing was peripheral blood. Every receptor here comes from a man in his forties or fifties with acute or convalescent COVID-19.

This rearrangement joins TRBV19 to TRBJ1-5, with D perhaps matching TRBD1 (6 bases). V was shortened by 5 bases and J by 2 bases, with 16 bases between the two germline ends. CDR3 length: 16 amino acids. Germline V lookup: CDR1 LNHDA, CDR2 SQIVND (reference sequence). CDR3 coding DNA: TGTGCCAGTAGTTTGACAGGCCGAGGGGGCAATCAGCCCCAGCATTTT. Its protein is CASSLTGRGGNQPQHF.

V gene TRBV6-6 combines with J gene TRBJ2-5; D not certain. The CDR3 has 12 residues. Trimming cost V 3 bases and J 3 bases, with 5 bases left between them. The germline V gene has CDR1 MNHNY and CDR2 SVGAGI (reference sequence). Here the CDR3 reads CASSYIKETQYF. Written as DNA, the CDR3 is TGTGCCAGCAGTTATATTAAAGAGACCCAGTACTTC.

The V call is TRBV4-1, the J call TRBJ1-1, with 9 bases fitting TRBD1. The CDR3 sequence is 14 residues long. J lost 6 bases, V lost 4 bases, and 6 bases had no gene match. From germline, CDR1 is MGHRA and CDR2 YSYEKL. CDR3 protein: CASSLRDRESEAFF. CDR3 DNA: TGCGCCAGCAGCCTCCGGGACAGGGAATCTGAAGCTTTCTTT.

J is TRBJ2-3 and V is TRBV12-3 or TRBV12-4; D not resolved. The CDR3 covers 12 residues. V lost 6 bases and J lost 9, with 13 bases in between. The CDR3 DNA reads as TGTGCCAGCAGGATCGAGTTCTCAACGCAGTATTTT. Protein product: CASRIEFSTQYF.

The CDR3 region is CASSSNTGELFF. CDR3 DNA sequence: TGTGCCAGCAGCTCTAACACCGGGGAGCTGTTTTTT. The genes are TRBV11-3 and TRBJ2-2; no clear D gene. The CDR3 totals 12 residues. The V and J ends lost 4 bases and 2 bases respectively, with 2 bases between them. Germline V lookup: CDR1 SGHNT, CDR2 YENEEA.

This clone was recorded once. The gene calls are TRBV24-1 and TRBJ2-3, with 7 bases that match TRBD2. V trimming: 9 bases; J trimming: 8 bases; junction bases outside the gene matches: 4. Germline V lookup: CDR1 KGHDR, CDR2 SFDVKD. This CDR3 spans 11 amino acids. CDR3: CATQERGTQYF. The CDR3 nucleotides read TGTGCCACCCAAGAGCGGGGTACGCAGTATTTT.

The chain employs TRBV11-2 and TRBJ2-2; the match to TRBD1 covers 7 bases. The ends lost 6 bases at V and 3 bases at J; junction bases unmatched: 7. The length of the CDR3 is 15 residues. Per the germline V gene, CDR1 is SGHAT and CDR2 is FQNNGV. Here the CDR3 DNA reads TGTGCCAGCAGTCCAAAGGGGGCCTACACCGGGGAGCTGTTTTTT. It is translated as CASSPKGAYTGELFF. The full variable domain, completed using reference TRBV11-2 and TRBJ2-2, is EAGVAQSPRYKIIEKRQSVAFWCNPISGHATLYWYQQILGQGPKLLIQFQNNGVVDDSQLPKDRFSAERLKGVDSTLKIQPAKLEDSAVYLCASSPKGAYTGELFFGEGSRLTVL.

V and J are TRBV5-1 and TRBJ2-1; tentative D call: TRBD1 (6 bases). This CDR3 is built from 15 residues. V shed 2 bases and J shed 0 bases, with 9 bases lying between them. Per germline, CDR1 SGHRS and CDR2 YFSETQ. The CDR3 bases are TGCGCCAGCAGCTTTACAGGGAGCTCCTACAATGAGCAGTTCTTC. Its translation is CASSFTGSSYNEQFF.

The sample holds one count of this clone. The CDR3 sequence: CASSPPVFGANYGYTF. In DNA form, the CDR3 reads TGTGCCAGCTCACCGCCCGTGTTTGGAGCTAACTATGGCTACACCTTC. The genes are TRBV18 and TRBJ1-2; no reliable D call. Germline CDR1 and CDR2: KGHSH and LQKENI. V shed 3 bases and J shed 0 bases, with 14 bases lying between them. The CDR3 is made up of 16 amino acids.

The rearrangement uses TRBV2 and TRBJ1-3; a possible D gene is TRBD1 (6 bases). The CDR3 loop spans 13 amino acids. CDR1 is SNHLY and CDR2 is FYNNEI in the germline V gene. Trimming pared 7 bases from V and 8 bases from J, leaving 15 bases between. The CDR3 protein is CASIQGIWDTIYF. The CDR3 coding sequence is TGTGCCAGCATACAGGGCATATGGGACACCATATATTTT.

The chain links TRBV7-9 to TRBJ2-3, with D possibly being TRBD2 (6 bases). The germline V gene has CDR1 SEHNR and CDR2 FQNEAQ (reference sequence). The CDR3 spans 15 residues. V lost 1 base and J 5 bases, leaving 13 bases between the germline ends. In DNA, the CDR3 is TGTGCCAGCAGCTTAGGGGGGGTTAGAGGAGATACGCAGTATTTT. Translated: CASSLGGVRGDTQYF.

V gene TRBV7-2 combines with J gene TRBJ2-3; maybe TRBD2 (6 bases). Germline CDR1 is SGHTA and CDR2 is FQGNSA. V was shortened by 4 bases and J by 2 bases, with 16 bases between the two germline ends. The CDR3 totals 16 residues. The CDR3 nucleotides are TGTGCCAGCAGCTCTTTAGCGGCAACCCTCACAGATACGCAGTATTTT. Amino acid sequence: CASSSLAATLTDTQYF.

The table lists this clone with a count of one. The V gene is TRBV5-1, the J gene TRBJ2-1; D perhaps matches TRBD1 (6 bases). Deletions cut 7 bases from V and 0 bases from J, with 14 bases between. The CDR3 contains 15 residues. Germline CDR1 is SGHRS and CDR2 is YFSETQ. The DNA of the CDR3 is TGCGCCAGCGCAGGGACACCGAGCTCCTACAATGAGCAGTTCTTC. It encodes CASAGTPSSYNEQFF. The variable domain in full, with the rest retrieved from reference TRBV5-1 and TRBJ2-1, is KAGVTQTPRYLIKTRGQQVTLSCSPISGHRSVSWYQQTPGQGLQFLFEYFSETQRNKGNFPGRFSGRQFSNSRSEMNVSTLELGDSALYLCASAGTPSSYNEQFFGPGTRLTVL.

This rearrangement joins TRBV29-1 to TRBJ1-1; no clear D. The CDR3 is made up of 12 amino acids. Germline-derived CDR1 and CDR2 are SQVTM and ANQGSEA. Trimming removed 6 bases from V and 3 bases from J, with 11 bases in between. CDR3 bases: TGCAGCGTCCTAAGCGGGTACACTGAAGCTTTCTTT. Its translation: CSVLSGYTEAFF.

The V call is TRBV6-5, the J call TRBJ1-1, with D perhaps matching TRBD1 (6 bases). Germline assignment: CDR1 MNHEY and CDR2 SVGAGI. Trimming left V 4 bases short and J 1 base short, with 10 bases between. This CDR3 contains 14 residues. The CDR3 coding sequence is TGTGCCAGCAGTTTACTACAGGGGAACACTGAAGCTTTCTTT. It is translated as CASSLLQGNTEAFF.

This rearrangement joins TRBV3-1 (or the pseudogene TRBV3-2) to TRBJ2-1; 11 bases match TRBD2. This CDR3 region has 17 residues. Germline V CDR1 and CDR2: LGHDT, YNNKEL (reference sequence). Trimming cost V 0 bases and J 6 bases; bases outside gene matches: 7. This chain's CDR3 is CASSQDEVAGGLNEQFF. CDR3 coding DNA: TGTGCCAGCAGCCAAGATGAGGTAGCGGGGGGGCTCAATGAGCAGTTCTTC.

CDR3 nucleotide sequence: TGCGCCAGCAGCTATACACAGGGGGCCGGGGAGCTGTTTTTT. This encodes CASSYTQGAGELFF. This rearrangement joins TRBV10-1 to TRBJ2-2, with 8 bases that match TRBD1. The V and J ends lost 6 bases and 6 bases, in that order; junction bases with no gene match: 6. This CDR3 spans 14 amino acids. Germline V gene data show CDR1 as WNHNN and CDR2 as SYGVQD (reference sequence).

A single count supports this clone. V is TRBV2 and J is TRBJ1-4; TRBD1 matches 8 bases. The length of the CDR3 is 15 residues. Trimming removed 8 bases from V and 7 bases from J; junction bases left unmatched: 12. Germline V gene sequence: CDR1 SNHLY, CDR2 FYNNEI. CDR3 amino acids: CASRPGTGGSEKLFF. The CDR3 DNA reads as TGTGCCAGCCGGCCGGGGACAGGCGGGTCTGAAAAACTGTTTTTT.

The rearrangement links TRBV2 to TRBJ1-1; TRBD1 matches 9 bases. The germline CDR1 and CDR2 sequences are SNHLY and FYNNEI. V lost 5 bases and J lost 4; bases outside the gene matches: 5. The CDR3 consists of 14 residues. Here the CDR3 reads CASSFGQGRTEAFF. The CDR3 coding sequence is TGTGCCAGCAGTTTTGGACAGGGGCGCACTGAAGCTTTCTTT.

The chain couples TRBV7-2 to TRBJ1-2, with D tentatively TRBD1 (5 bases). The CDR3 spans 13 residues. The V end lost 3 bases, the J end lost 8 bases, and 13 bases lay between the germline ends. Germline V gene data show CDR1 as SGHTA and CDR2 as FQGNSA. The CDR3 DNA sequence: TGTGCCAGCAGCTTTGGCAGGGTGGAGGGCTACACCTTC. Protein product: CASSFGRVEGYTF.